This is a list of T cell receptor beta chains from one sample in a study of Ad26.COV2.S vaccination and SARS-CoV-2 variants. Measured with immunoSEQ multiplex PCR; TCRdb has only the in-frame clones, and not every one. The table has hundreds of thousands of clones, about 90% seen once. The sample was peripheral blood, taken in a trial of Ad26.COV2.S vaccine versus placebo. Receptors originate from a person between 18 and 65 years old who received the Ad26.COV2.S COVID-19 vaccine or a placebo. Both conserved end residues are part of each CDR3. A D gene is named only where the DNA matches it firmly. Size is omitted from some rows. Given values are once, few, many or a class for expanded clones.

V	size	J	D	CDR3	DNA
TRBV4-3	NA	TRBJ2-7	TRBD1	CASSQGQGAYEQYF	TGCGCCAGCAGCCAAGGACAGGGAGCCTACGAGCAGTACTTC
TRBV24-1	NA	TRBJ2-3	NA	CATSDFGTTGTDTQYF	TGTGCCACCAGTGATTTTGGGACAACAGGCACAGATACGCAGTATTTT
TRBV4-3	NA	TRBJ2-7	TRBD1	CASSQIQGGEQYF	TGCGCCAGCAGCCAGATACAGGGGGGTGAGCAGTACTTC
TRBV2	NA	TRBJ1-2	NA	CASSPGQNYGYTF	TGTGCCAGCAGTCCGGGACAAAACTATGGCTACACCTTC
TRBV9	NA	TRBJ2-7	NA	CASSVNPDFSYEQYF	TGTGCCAGCAGCGTTAACCCGGACTTCTCCTACGAGCAGTACTTC
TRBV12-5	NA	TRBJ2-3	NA	CASGLPTNGDTQYF	TGTGCTAGTGGTTTGCCCACAAATGGGGATACGCAGTATTTT
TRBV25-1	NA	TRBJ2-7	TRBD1	CASSDPGQRYEQYF	TGTGCCAGCAGCGACCCGGGACAGAGATACGAGCAGTACTTC
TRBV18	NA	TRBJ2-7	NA	CASSSSGISYEQYF	TGTGCCAGCTCATCTTCAGGGATCTCCTACGAGCAGTACTTC
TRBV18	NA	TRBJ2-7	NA	CASSFGASYEQYF	TGTGCCAGCTCCTTCGGTGCGTCCTACGAGCAGTACTTC
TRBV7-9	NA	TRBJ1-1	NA	CASSPNPMQYTEAFF	TGTGCCAGCAGTCCTAACCCCATGCAGTACACTGAAGCTTTCTTT
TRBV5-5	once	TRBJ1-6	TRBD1	CASSVMTGTNSPLHF	TGTGCCAGCAGCGTGATGACAGGGACTAATTCACCCCTCCACTTT
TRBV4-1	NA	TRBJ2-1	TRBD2	CASSQDVWLAGVSWGGNEQFF	TGCGCCAGCAGCCAAGACGTTTGGCTAGCGGGAGTTTCATGGGGCGGCAATGAGCAGTTCTTC
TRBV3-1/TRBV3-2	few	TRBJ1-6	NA	CASSRTGKNSPLHF	TGTGCCAGCAGTCGCACAGGGAAAAATTCACCCCTCCACTTT
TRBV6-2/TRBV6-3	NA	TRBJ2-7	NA	CASSTAYEQYF	TGTGCCAGCAGTACCGCCTACGAGCAGTACTTC